This TCR beta chain stems from a study of T cell clonotyping in hematopoietic cell transplantation. The table came from immunoSEQ multiplex PCR; TCRdb's copy has only in-frame clones and leaves some out. The sample contains 25,000 to 30,000 clones, 85% to 95% of which appear only once. This CDR3 is built from 16 residues. The germline V gene has CDR1 ENHRY and CDR2 SYGVKD. V lost 0 bases, J lost 1 base, and 10 bases lay in between. Described time point: recipient sample about 28 days before transplant, after cytoreduction. The chain combines TRBV10-3 with TRBJ2-1; D might be TRBD2 (6 bases). This sequence originates from a man aged 50-60 years with acute myeloid leukemia. Some clones in this sample may be carry-over from other donors' samples. The starting material was peripheral blood mononuclear cells, obtained before stem cell transplant. The CDR3, as DNA: TGTGCCATCAGTGAGTCGATGGCGGGATCCTACAATGAGCAGTTCTTC. This sequence encodes CAISESMAGSYNEQFF.